This is a list of T cell receptor beta chains from one sample in a study of T cell responses to AZD1222 COVID-19 vaccine. Libraries were prepared by immunoSEQ multiplex PCR; TCRdb keeps only in-frame clonotypes and omits some of them. The data contain around 160,000 clones, around 90% of them singletons. Source: peripheral blood, taken on day 0 of AZD1222 vaccination. The source is an adult in good health. The CDR3 runs from the conserved cysteine through the conserved F or W. Fields, in order: D gene, J gene, clone size, V gene, CDR3 protein, CDR3 DNA. A D gene is named only where the DNA matches it firmly. Some rows have no size entry. The others give once, few or many, or a class for an expanded clone.

D: .
J: TRBJ1-6
size: .
V: TRBV27
CDR3: CASSLGDSPLHF
DNA: TGTGCCAGCAGTCTGGGGGATTCACCCCTCCACTTT

D: .
J: TRBJ1-1
size: .
V: TRBV21-1
CDR3: CASSKFRRDRMNTEAFF
DNA: TGTGCCAGCAGCAAGTTTAGGCGGGACCGGATGAACACTGAAGCTTTCTTT

D: .
J: TRBJ1-1
size: .
V: TRBV6-5
CDR3: CASSYGGLAEAFF
DNA: TGTGCCAGCAGTTACGGAGGCTTGGCTGAAGCTTTCTTT

D: .
J: TRBJ2-1
size: few
V: TRBV12-3/TRBV12-4
CDR3: CASSSRLGRFF
DNA: TGTGCCAGCAGTTCACGCCTCGGGAGGTTCTTC

D: .
J: TRBJ2-2
size: .
V: TRBV10-3
CDR3: CAITSQGVGELFF
DNA: TGTGCCATCACTTCACAGGGAGTCGGGGAGCTGTTTTTT

D: TRBD1
J: TRBJ1-4
size: .
V: TRBV27
CDR3: CASSLYPGQGLTNEKLFF
DNA: TGTGCCAGCAGCCTATACCCGGGACAGGGGTTAACTAATGAAAAACTGTTTTTT

D: .
J: TRBJ1-2
size: .
V: TRBV7-2
CDR3: CASSKVANYGYTF
DNA: TGTGCCAGCAGCAAGGTTGCTAACTATGGCTACACCTTC

D: .
J: TRBJ2-1
size: .
V: TRBV6-4
CDR3: CASSEPGMTNEQFF
DNA: TGTGCCAGCAGTGAACCAGGGATGACCAATGAGCAGTTCTTC

D: .
J: TRBJ2-1
size: .
V: TRBV7-9
CDR3: CASSLETGSSYNEQFF
DNA: TGTGCCAGCAGCTTAGAAACGGGGAGCTCCTACAATGAGCAGTTCTTC

D: .
J: TRBJ2-7
size: .
V: TRBV28
CDR3: CASSLSRSAEQYF
DNA: TGTGCCAGCAGTTTGTCACGTTCGGCCGAGCAGTACTTC

D: TRBD1
J: TRBJ2-1
size: .
V: TRBV25-1
CDR3: CATLAGTGGRNEQFF
DNA: TGTGCCACTCTAGCCGGGACAGGGGGTAGGAATGAGCAGTTCTTC

D: .
J: TRBJ1-1
size: .
V: TRBV14
CDR3: CASSQDGLWPLYTEAFF
DNA: TGTGCCAGCAGCCAGGACGGATTATGGCCACTATACACTGAAGCTTTCTTT

D: TRBD2
J: TRBJ2-3
size: .
V: TRBV7-9
CDR3: CASSLEGSGGVEDTQYF
DNA: TGTGCCAGCAGCTTAGAGGGTAGCGGGGGAGTGGAAGATACGCAGTATTTT

D: TRBD1
J: TRBJ1-1
size: .
V: TRBV7-9
CDR3: CASRTIQGRNTEAFF
DNA: TGTGCCAGCAGGACTATACAGGGGCGGAACACTGAAGCTTTCTTT

D: .
J: TRBJ2-1
size: .
V: TRBV3-1/TRBV3-2
CDR3: CASSRPRGRGYNEQFF
DNA: TGTGCCAGCAGCCGCCCGAGGGGGAGGGGATACAATGAGCAGTTCTTC

D: TRBD1
J: TRBJ1-2
size: .
V: TRBV19
CDR3: CASSIPRTGDGYTF
DNA: TGTGCCAGTAGTATCCCTAGGACAGGGGACGGCTACACCTTC

D: .
J: TRBJ1-3
size: .
V: TRBV7-3
CDR3: CASSRGGRGDTIYF
DNA: TGTGCCAGCAGCAGAGGGGGTAGGGGAGACACCATATATTTT

D: TRBD1
J: TRBJ1-2
size: .
V: TRBV5-4
CDR3: CASSLDRGRGGYTF
DNA: TGTGCCAGCAGCTTGGACAGGGGGCGCGGAGGCTACACCTTC

D: .
J: TRBJ1-1
size: .
V: TRBV4-2
CDR3: CASSQEAGNPTYRAFF
DNA: TGTGCCAGCAGCCAAGAGGCGGGCAACCCGACTTACCGGGCTTTCTTT

D: .
J: TRBJ1-3
size: .
V: TRBV27
CDR3: CASSLGMWGNTIYF
DNA: TGTGCCAGCAGTTTAGGGATGTGGGGAAACACCATATATTTT

D: .
J: TRBJ1-1
size: .
V: TRBV2
CDR3: CASSDLISNTEAFF
DNA: TGTGCCAGCAGTGATCTTATCTCGAACACTGAAGCTTTCTTT

D: .
J: TRBJ2-3
size: .
V: TRBV11-3
CDR3: CASSFAGATDTQYF
DNA: TGTGCCAGCAGCTTTGCAGGGGCCACAGATACGCAGTATTTT

D: .
J: TRBJ2-5
size: .
V: TRBV9
CDR3: CASSAPEGRRETQYF
DNA: TGTGCCAGCAGCGCTCCTGAAGGGCGCCGAGAGACCCAGTACTTC

D: .
J: TRBJ1-1
size: once
V: TRBV27
CDR3: CASSLQRRGTEAFF
DNA: TGTGCCAGCAGTTTGCAGCGACGGGGCACTGAAGCTTTCTTT

D: TRBD2
J: TRBJ2-3
size: .
V: TRBV7-3
CDR3: CASSGGLTDTQYF
DNA: TGTGCCAGTAGCGGGGGGTTGACAGATACGCAGTATTTT

D: .
J: TRBJ1-6
size: .
V: TRBV7-2
CDR3: CASSFNTGGDSPLHF
DNA: TGTGCCAGCAGCTTTAACACGGGCGGGGATTCACCCCTCCACTTT